This entry is about one T cell receptor beta chain. The antigen is unknown. These data originate in a study of Graves' ophthalmopathy and Graves' hyperthyroidism. V was cut by 1 base and J by 6 bases, with 24 bases left in between. From germline, CDR1 is SEHNR and CDR2 FQNEAQ (reference sequence). This CDR3 region has 19 residues. Findings and limits, study-wide: Forecasting of ophthalmopathy progression by the model achieved over 55% sensitivity and more than 72% specificity.

RNA transcripts yielded amplified TCR beta CDR3 regions. First-round RT-PCR used HTBI primers; second-round multiplex PCR followed. TCRdb fed the multiplex PCR reads into MiXCR, producing one record per CDR3 protein. The sample lists 45,000 to 60,000 distinct CDR3 sequences, approximately 45% seen once, with about 4.9% in the top ten. The sample was peripheral blood. This TCR came from an adult woman with Graves' ophthalmopathy. The chain employs TRBV7-9 and TRBJ2-2; a weak D match, TRBD1 (5 bases). The CDR3 protein is CASSLGQGAYEQYSGELFF. The DNA for the CDR3 is TGTGCCAGCAGCTTAGGCCAGGGCGCATACGAGCAGTACTCCGGGGAGCTGTTTTTT.